This T cell receptor beta chain was sequenced for a study of radiation and T cells in renal cell carcinoma. Study-wide results and caveats: Pretreatment tumor biopsies were lacking, so baseline clonotypes are unknown. Top tumor clonotypes rose in blood 2 weeks post-radiation, then contracted.

The germline CDR1 and CDR2 sequences are MGHDK and SYGVNS. There are 13 residues in the CDR3. V was clipped by 3 bases and J by 13 bases; unmatched bases: 6. Notes on this clone: What it recognizes is unknown.

Time point: baseline pretreatment blood. Treatment indicated: 15 Gy SBRT to primary tumor, nephrectomy 4 weeks later. The tumor was a clear cell renal cell carcinoma. TCRdb keeps only in-frame clones here, not all; method: immunoSEQ multiplex PCR. Among about 59,000 clones, roughly 79% were seen once, and the ten largest hold 7.3%. The sequence derives from a man aged 60-69 years with renal cell carcinoma. The sample here was blood, taken from a patient whose treatment included radiotherapy and nephrectomy. The chain is built from TRBV25-1 and TRBJ1-6; TRBD1 matches at 7 bases. The CDR3 loop is CASSDRGRDPLHF. The DNA for the CDR3 is TGTGCCAGCAGTGACAGGGGGAGGGATCCCCTCCACTTT.